Reported below is one T cell receptor beta chain. This clonotype is labeled large (0.1 to 1%). Its target antigen remains unknown. No base-level quality is on record; no much larger clone is a single base apart. Here V drops 4 bases and J drops 0 bases, and the junction holds 9 bases not matched to any gene. From cysteine to phenylalanine, the CDR3 is 16 amino acids long. The kept DNA is CDR3 alone, 48 bases in frame from the first base. Per the germline V gene (reference sequence), DFQATT is the CDR1 and SNEGSKA is the CDR2. These data are taken from a study listed by TCRdb under 2016. As for the study more broadly: The study investigated the origins of HIV persistence in individuals who naturally controlled HIV infection.

To prepare the library, 5' RACE was applied. The data were produced on an Illumina HiSeq 2000. TCRdb handled the public reads itself, with Q25 trimming in fastp and clone calling in MiXCR, and kept productive beta chains. CDR3 protein duplicates are merged, each entry listing the most common genes and DNA. The sample includes 1,000 to 1,500 distinct CDR3 sequences, with 7.2% observed a single time. The ten largest clones represent roughly 13% of the sample. The V and J genes are TRBV20-1 and TRBJ2-1, with 7 bases in between that match TRBD2. Sequenced material: central memory T cells from blood PBMCs. The label giving this sample's cell subset or site can be read as: central memory CD4+ T cells. This sequence was found in a male donor with HIV. The base sequence is TGCAGTGCTAACAAAATAGGCGGGAGCTCCTACAATGAGCAGTTCTTC. This encodes CSANKIGGSSYNEQFF.